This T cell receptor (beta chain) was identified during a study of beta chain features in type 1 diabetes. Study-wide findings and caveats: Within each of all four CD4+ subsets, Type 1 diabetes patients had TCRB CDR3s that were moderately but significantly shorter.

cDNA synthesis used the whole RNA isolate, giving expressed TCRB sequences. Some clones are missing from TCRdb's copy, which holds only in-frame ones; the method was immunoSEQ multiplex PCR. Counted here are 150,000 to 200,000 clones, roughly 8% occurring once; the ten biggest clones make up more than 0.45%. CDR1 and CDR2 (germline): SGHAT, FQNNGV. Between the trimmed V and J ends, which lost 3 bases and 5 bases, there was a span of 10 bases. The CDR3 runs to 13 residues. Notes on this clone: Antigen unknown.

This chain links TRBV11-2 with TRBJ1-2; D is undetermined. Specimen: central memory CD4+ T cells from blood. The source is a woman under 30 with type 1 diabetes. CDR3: CASSFGPDYGYTF. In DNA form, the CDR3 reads TGTGCCAGCAGCTTTGGGCCAGATTATGGCTACACCTTC.